These 5 T cell receptor beta chains came from one sample sequenced in a study of blood T cell repertoires in COVID-19. The repertoire was sequenced with immunoSEQ multiplex PCR; TCRdb's copy has only in-frame clones and lacks some. Altogether hundreds of thousands of clones are present, 80% to 90% being singletons, with the ten largest covering roughly 1.1%. Source material: PBMCs or T cells enriched from blood (not recorded which). These receptors were collected from a man aged 30 to 39 who had recovered from COVID-19.

The chain uses TRBV28 and TRBJ1-5; D possibly corresponds to TRBD1 (6 bases). V was cut by 5 bases and J by 4 bases, with 15 bases left in between. Germline loops: CDR1 MDHEN, CDR2 SYDVKM. The CDR3 is 15 residues long. The CDR3 spells CASSISSTGNQPQHF. CDR3 bases: TGTGCCAGCAGTATATCCTCAACAGGGAATCAGCCCCAGCATTTT.

The rearrangement links TRBV7-6 to TRBJ2-7; D might be TRBD1 (6 bases). V was pared by 1 base and J by 3 bases, with 13 bases between. This CDR3 comprises 15 residues. Germline V lookup: CDR1 SGHVS, CDR2 FNYEAQ. The CDR3 loop reads CASSLDTTGFYEQYF. In DNA, the CDR3 is TGTGCCAGCAGCTTAGACACTACAGGGTTCTACGAGCAGTACTTC. Using reference TRBV7-6 and TRBJ2-7 for the parts outside the CDR3, the full variable domain is GAGVSQSPRYKVTKRGQDVALRCDPISGHVSLYWYRQALGQGPEFLTYFNYEAQQDKSGLPNDRFSAERPEGSISTLTIQRTEQRDSAMYRCASSLDTTGFYEQYFGPGTRLTVT.

A single count supports this clone. The chain links TRBV11-2 to TRBJ2-1, with 8 nucleotides matching TRBD2. Trimming took 3 bases from V and 5 from J; bases not matched to a gene: 6. The CDR3 spans 15 residues. Germline CDR1 is SGHAT and CDR2 is FQNNGV. The CDR3 spells CASSFGRAGNNEQFF. The CDR3 DNA is TGTGCCAGCAGCTTCGGGAGGGCGGGAAACAATGAGCAGTTCTTC.

This clone appeared a single time. The chain carries TRBV6-5 and TRBJ2-3; possible D gene TRBD1, 6 bases. The V gene's germline CDR1 is MNHEY and CDR2 SVGAGI. V gave up 6 bases and J gave up 0 bases, with 10 bases separating them. CDR3 length: 14 residues. Written as DNA, the CDR3 is TGTGCCAGCAGACACGACAGGAGCACAGATACGCAGTATTTT. It is translated as CASRHDRSTDTQYF.

Comment on this clone: The same CDR3 can be traced to other DNA sequences in this sample. DNA of the CDR3: TGCGCCAGCAGCTCAGGGACAGGGAAATACGAGCAGTACTTC. Encoded protein: CASSSGTGKYEQYF. The chain joins TRBV5-1 to TRBJ2-7; 9 nucleotides agree with TRBD1. The CDR3 consists of 14 residues. With 3 bases clipped from V and 4 bases from J, the junction kept 5 bases outside the gene matches. Germline V gene lookup returns CDR1 SGHRS and CDR2 YFSETQ. Complete variable domain (other parts from reference TRBV5-1 and TRBJ2-7): KAGVTQTPRYLIKTRGQQVTLSCSPISGHRSVSWYQQTPGQGLQFLFEYFSETQRNKGNFPGRFSGRQFSNSRSEMNVSTLELGDSALYLCASSSGTGKYEQYFGPGTRLTVT.